The clone carrying this T cell receptor beta chain was seen many times. The antigen remains unidentified. The sample comes from a study of regulatory T cells in long-lasting Graves disease. Findings and limits, study-wide: Between persistent patients, 2,500 to 3,500 public clonotypes were shared, exceeding the 800 to 1,000 shared between new patients.

This sample's time point: newly diagnosed GD, antithyroid drugs for less than 3 months. PBMC RNA was the source of the TCR library. CDR3-region Arm-PCR and iRepertoire HTBI primers produced the TCR beta libraries. A single record per CDR3 protein comes from TCRdb applying MiXCR to the multiplex PCR reads. The sample lists approximately 400,000 distinct CDR3 sequences; roughly 15% were seen once. The germline gives CDR1 LGHDT, CDR2 YNNKEL (reference sequence). The length of the CDR3 is 13 residues. V lost 4 bases and J lost 12, with 13 bases in between. V usage is TRBV3-1 and J usage is TRBJ1-6, with TRBD1 as a possible D gene (5 bases). Specimen: peripheral blood mononuclear cells (PBMCs), collected at new diagnosis, from a patient treated with antithyroid drugs. This receptor was identified in a female donor with Graves disease. This CDR3 reads CASSLPVGGPLHF. DNA for the CDR3: TGTGCCAGCAGCCTGCCTGTGGGGGGACCCCTCCACTTT.